This TCR beta chain was identified in a study of siplizumab effects on memory and regulatory T cells. There are 11 residues in the CDR3. V gave up 1 base and J gave up 13 bases, with 10 bases separating them. CDR1 is SEHNR and CDR2 is FQNEAQ in the germline V gene (reference sequence). Each sample yielded roughly 100,000 assayed TCR templates. Method: immunoSEQ multiplex PCR; TCRdb's copy keeps in-frame clones and lacks some. The sample lists around 97,000 clones, roughly 94% occurring once. Regarding this clone: The antigen remains undetermined.

General study results and limits: Naive T cells looked more diverse than memory cells and looked like major alloresponse contributors. To unstimulated subsets, only a minor fraction of alloreactive clones could be mapped. Proliferating Tregs from siplizumab cultures lacked functional confirmation of suppression.

V usage is TRBV7-9 and J usage is TRBJ1-2, with a tentative D call TRBD1 (5 bases). The sample consisted of non-Treg CD4+ T cells sorted from blood. The receptor was isolated from a human donor in good health. The CDR3 sequence: CASSLGGTGTF. The CDR3 coding sequence is TGTGCCAGCAGCTTAGGGGGGACCGGCACCTTC. The whole variable domain, remainder taken from reference TRBV7-9 and TRBJ1-2, is DTGVSQNPRHKITKRGQNVTFRCDPISEHNRLYWYRQTLGQGPEFLTYFQNEAQLEKSRLLSDRFSAERPKGSFSTLEIQRTEQGDSAMYLCASSLGGTGTFGSGTRLTVV.